These 17 T cell receptor beta chains were sequenced from one sample in a study of cytomegalovirus exposure and HLA in healthy donors. The PCR made use of 60 Vbeta and 13 Jbeta primers. Measured with immunoSEQ multiplex PCR; TCRdb has only the in-frame clones, and not every one. The sample gives approximately 150,000 clones, about four fifths of which show up once; under 5% is in the top ten. Material: PBMCs. The origin of the receptors is a man in his forties in good health and CMV-seronegative.

This clone was observed a handful of times. This chain links TRBV2 with TRBJ1-2; D unclear. Per the germline V gene, CDR1 is SNHLY and CDR2 is FYNNEI. Between the trimmed V and J ends, which lost 8 bases and 4 bases, there was a span of 11 bases. This CDR3 has 12 residues. CDR3 DNA: TGTGCCAGCCTTTCCAGGCGCTATGGCTACACCTTC. As protein: CASLSRRYGYTF.

DNA of the CDR3: TGTGCCAGCAGCCGAACTAGGGCTGGAGAGACCCAGTACTTC. Translated: CASSRTRAGETQYF. The chain recombines TRBV7-8 with TRBJ2-5, with D maybe TRBD2 (5 bases). Germline V gene sequence: CDR1 SGHVS, CDR2 FQNEAQ. Between the trimmed V and J ends, which lost 5 bases and 4 bases, there was a span of 14 bases. The CDR3 contains 14 residues. The entire variable domain, with the rest obtained from reference TRBV7-8 and TRBJ2-5, is as follows: GAGVSQSPRYKVAKRGQDVALRCDPISGHVSLFWYQQALGQGPEFLTYFQNEAQLDKSGLPSDRFFAERPEGSVSTLKIQRTQQEDSAVYLCASSRTRAGETQYFGPGTRLLVL.

The J gene is TRBJ1-5, the V gene TRBV5-6; TRBD1 might be the D (5 bases). CDR1 is SGHDT, CDR2 YYEEEE, per germline. CDR3 length: 14 residues. Trimming pared 0 bases from V and 7 bases from J, leaving 11 bases between. CDR3 in DNA: TGTGCCAGCAGCTTGGGTGTTGGACAACAGCCCCAGCATTTT. It translates to CASSLGVGQQPQHF. Variable domain in full (rest from reference TRBV5-6 and TRBJ1-5): DAGVTQSPTHLIKTRGQQVTLRCSPKSGHDTVSWYQQALGQGPQFIFQYYEEEERQRGNFPDRFSGHQFPNYSSELNVNALLLGDSALYLCASSLGVGQQPQHFGDGTRLSIL.

This clone showed up just a few times. The chain links TRBV7-9 to TRBJ1-4; 11 bases map to TRBD1. V was pared by 5 bases and J by 4 bases, with 9 bases of the junction left unmatched. Germline V gene lookup returns CDR1 SEHNR and CDR2 FQNEAQ (reference sequence). This CDR3 comprises 17 residues. Here the CDR3 DNA reads TGTGCCAGCAGCCAGGACAGGGGGCGCCTGGATAATGAAAAACTGTTTTTT. Its protein product is CASSQDRGRLDNEKLFF. Based on the CDR3 plus reference TRBV7-9 and TRBJ1-4, the full variable domain is DTGVSQNPRHKITKRGQNVTFRCDPISEHNRLYWYRQTLGQGPEFLTYFQNEAQLEKSRLLSDRFSAERPKGSFSTLEIQRTEQGDSAMYLCASSQDRGRLDNEKLFFGSGTQLSVL.

This clone was seen just once. Written as DNA, the CDR3 is TGCGCCAGCAGCGCGACAGTGACCTCGGAGACCCAGTACTTC. Encoded protein: CASSATVTSETQYF. V is TRBV5-1 and J is TRBJ2-5; tentative D call: TRBD1 (5 bases). The CDR3 has 14 amino acids. V was trimmed by 4 bases and J by 5 bases, leaving 15 bases between them. Germline V gene data show CDR1 as SGHRS and CDR2 as YFSETQ. The full variable domain, rest sourced from reference TRBV5-1 and TRBJ2-5, is KAGVTQTPRYLIKTRGQQVTLSCSPISGHRSVSWYQQTPGQGLQFLFEYFSETQRNKGNFPGRFSGRQFSNSRSEMNVSTLELGDSALYLCASSATVTSETQYFGPGTRLLVL.

The V and J genes are TRBV9 and TRBJ2-5; 10 nucleotides match TRBD2. V was clipped by 8 bases and J by 4 bases; unmatched bases: 2. CDR3 length equals 12 residues. The germline V gene encodes CDR1 SGDLS and CDR2 YYNGEE. Here the CDR3 DNA reads TGTGCCAGAGCGGGGGGGCGAGAGACCCAGTACTTC. Translated, it gives CARAGGRETQYF.

The gene calls are TRBV28 and TRBJ2-7, with D uncertain. CDR1 and CDR2 from the germline V gene are MDHEN and SYDVKM. Deletions cut 5 bases from V and 5 bases from J, with 7 bases between. This CDR3 comprises 11 residues. CDR3 loop: CASSMGHEQYF. DNA for the CDR3: TGTGCCAGCAGTATGGGCCACGAGCAGTACTTC.

V is TRBV19 and J is TRBJ2-1; 7 bases are shared with TRBD2. V trimming: 8 bases; J trimming: 0 bases; junction bases outside the gene matches: 7. The length of the CDR3 is 15 residues. Germline CDR1 and CDR2: LNHDA and SQIVND (reference sequence). The CDR3 DNA reads as TGTGCCAGTTCCACGGGGGGAAGCTCCTACAATGAGCAGTTCTTC. It translates to CASSTGGSSYNEQFF.

V gene TRBV6-1 combines with J gene TRBJ1-3; D unclear. The CDR3 is made up of 15 amino acids. Germline assignment: CDR1 MNHNS and CDR2 SASEGT. V was shortened by 2 bases and J by 2 bases, with 10 bases between the two germline ends. CDR3: CASSEKAGTGNTIYF. In DNA, the CDR3 is TGTGCCAGCAGTGAAAAGGCAGGCACTGGAAACACCATATATTTT.

The chain links TRBV2 to TRBJ2-7; 7 bases are a match to TRBD1. V trimming: 11 bases; J trimming: 5 bases; junction bases outside the gene matches: 12. Germline V CDR1 and CDR2: SNHLY, FYNNEI. The CDR3 loop spans 13 amino acids. CDR3 protein: CAARGRGPDEQYF. DNA for the CDR3: TGTGCCGCTCGGGGTAGGGGGCCAGACGAGCAGTACTTC. Filled out from reference TRBV2 and TRBJ2-7, the complete variable domain reads EPEVTQTPSHQVTQMGQEVILRCVPISNHLYFYWYRQILGQKVEFLVSFYNNEISEKSEIFDDQFSVERPDGSNFTLKIRSTKLEDSAMYFCAARGRGPDEQYFGPGTRLTVT.

The chain couples TRBV18 to TRBJ1-5; D uncertain. Germline CDR1 KGHSH, CDR2 LQKENI. The CDR3 spans 14 residues. The V end was cut by 3 bases, the J end by 0 bases, with 6 bases between. The CDR3 nucleotides are TGTGCCAGCTCACCGGACTATAGCAATCAGCCCCAGCATTTT. Its translation is CASSPDYSNQPQHF.

J is TRBJ2-5 and V is TRBV19; D is perhaps TRBD2 (5 bases). V was cut by 1 base and J by 4 bases, with 13 bases left in between. This CDR3 is 15 amino acids long. Germline assignment: CDR1 LNHDA and CDR2 SQIVND (reference sequence). The CDR3: CASSIGRAAGETQYF. CDR3 sequence (DNA): TGTGCCAGTAGTATAGGCAGAGCGGCGGGAGAGACCCAGTACTTC.

The CDR3 loop is CASRSGDQPQHF. Here the CDR3 DNA reads TGTGCCAGTAGATCAGGGGATCAGCCCCAGCATTTT. This chain links TRBV19 with TRBJ1-5; D might be TRBD1 (6 bases). Trimming removed 6 bases at V and 5 bases at J, with 8 bases between. The CDR3 is 12 amino acids. The germline CDR1 and CDR2 sequences are LNHDA and SQIVND (reference sequence).

V gene TRBV5-1 combines with J gene TRBJ2-1; the match to TRBD1 covers 8 bases. The germline CDR1 and CDR2 sequences are SGHRS and YFSETQ. V lost 0 bases, J lost 5 bases, and 7 bases stayed unmatched. The CDR3 is 16 residues long. The CDR3 bases are TGCGCCAGCAGCTTGGGGGCAGGGGGCGCGAACAATGAGCAGTTCTTC. Protein product: CASSLGAGGANNEQFF.

V and J are TRBV29-1 and TRBJ2-5; D possibly corresponds to TRBD2 (7 bases). Germline CDR1 and CDR2: SQVTM and ANQGSEA. The V end was cut by 7 bases, the J end by 5 bases, with 17 bases between. There are 13 residues in the CDR3. CDR3 sequence: CSAPTAGAETQYF. CDR3 DNA: TGCAGCGCTCCAACCGCGGGGGCGGAGACCCAGTACTTC.

This chain connects TRBV19 to TRBJ1-5; D remains unclear. Germline V gene sequence: CDR1 LNHDA, CDR2 SQIVND (reference sequence). The CDR3 extends over 16 amino acids. Trimming removed 6 bases at V and 2 bases at J, with 17 bases between. CDR3 sequence (DNA): TGTGCCAGTAGCCCTACGCGGGCAGGTCGCAATCAGCCCCAGCATTTT. Translating it yields CASSPTRAGRNQPQHF.

The chain links TRBV5-4 to TRBJ1-1; 9 bases are shared with TRBD1. From germline, CDR1 is SGHNT and CDR2 YYREEE (reference sequence). V trimming: 2 bases; J trimming: 6 bases; junction bases outside the gene matches: 5. The CDR3 has 14 residues. CDR3 nucleotides: TGTGCCAGCAGCTTCAGGACAGGGGTTGCTGAAGCTTTCTTT. Translated, it gives CASSFRTGVAEAFF. The full variable domain, with the rest looked up from reference TRBV5-4 and TRBJ1-1, is ETGVTQSPTHLIKTRGQQVTLRCSSQSGHNTVSWYQQALGQGPQFIFQYYREEENGRGNFPPRFSGLQFPNYSSELNVNALELDDSALYLCASSFRTGVAEAFFGQGTRLTVV.